This T cell receptor (beta chain) was sequenced for a study of CD8 T cells in Susac syndrome. Study-wide points: By the study's own acknowledgment, its TCR sequencing and HLA analysis included relatively few individuals.

Germline V gives CDR1 SGHTA, CDR2 FQGNSA. V shed 3 bases, J shed 5 bases, and the junction held 4 bases outside the gene matches. The CDR3 sequence is 16 residues long. On this clonotype: As yet, its antigen is unknown.

Reverse transcription of roughly 0.45 to 1 ug RNA used random hexamers. Amplification of the TCR beta CDR3 was carried out by immunoSEQ multiplex PCR, which spanned a total of 54 Vbeta and 13 Jbeta segments. TCRdb processed the immunoSEQ multiplex PCR reads anew with MiXCR; each CDR3 protein has one entry. The sample includes under 200,000 distinct CDR3 sequences, around 94% of them seen just once. From blood CD8+ and CD4+ T cells, TCR beta sequences were generated. Both CD4+ and CD8+ T cells were negatively isolated, and TEMRA cells underwent FACS enrichment. The TCR originated in a human donor in good health. The rearrangement uses TRBV7-2 and TRBJ2-1; TRBD2 matches 13 bases. The sample was CD4+ T cells from PBMCs. The CDR3, as DNA: TGTGCCAGCAGCTTCCGACTAGCGGGGGGTAACAATGAGCAGTTCTTC. Its translation is CASSFRLAGGNNEQFF.